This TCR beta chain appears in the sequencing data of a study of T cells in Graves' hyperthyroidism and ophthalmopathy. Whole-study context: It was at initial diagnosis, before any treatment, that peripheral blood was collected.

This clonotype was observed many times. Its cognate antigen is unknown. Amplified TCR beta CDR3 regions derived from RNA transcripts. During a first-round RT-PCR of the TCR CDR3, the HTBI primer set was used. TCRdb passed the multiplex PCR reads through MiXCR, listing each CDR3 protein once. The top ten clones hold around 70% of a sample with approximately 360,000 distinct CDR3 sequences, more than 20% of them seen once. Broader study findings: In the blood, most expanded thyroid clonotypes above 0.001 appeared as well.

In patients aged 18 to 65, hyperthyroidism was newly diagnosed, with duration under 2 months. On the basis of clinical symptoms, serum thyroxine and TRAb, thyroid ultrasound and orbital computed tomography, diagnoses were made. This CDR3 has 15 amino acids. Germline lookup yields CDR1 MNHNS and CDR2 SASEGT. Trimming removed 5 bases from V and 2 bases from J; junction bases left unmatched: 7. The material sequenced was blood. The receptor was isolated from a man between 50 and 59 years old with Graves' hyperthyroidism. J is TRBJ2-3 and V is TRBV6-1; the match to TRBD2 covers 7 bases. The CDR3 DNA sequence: TGTGCCAGCAGTAACCTAGCGGCCACCACAGATACGCAGTATTTT. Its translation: CASSNLAATTDTQYF.